Presented here are 18 T cell receptor beta chains from one specimen sequenced in a study of T-cell reconstitution after alpha-beta-depleted transplantation in children. The TCRbeta library was prepared with unique molecular identifiers. TCRdb passed the PCR reads through MiXCR, listing each CDR3 protein once. Here the sample spans 420,000 or so distinct CDR3 sequences, approximately 11% being singletons. Sequenced material: PBMCs from the stem cell graft donor, taken from the stem cell graft. The receptors originated from a human donor who donated a stem cell graft to a child with acute myeloid leukemia.

The chain recombines TRBV5-1 with TRBJ2-1; 7 bases agree with TRBD2. CDR3 length equals 14 residues. The trim removed 1 base at V and 8 bases at J, leaving 6 bases unmatched. Germline assignment: CDR1 SGHRS and CDR2 YFSETQ. CDR3 loop: CASSLWRETDEQFF. CDR3 coding DNA: TGCGCCAGCAGCTTGTGGCGGGAGACGGATGAGCAGTTCTTC.

This chain links TRBV4-3 with TRBJ1-1; TRBD1 might be the D (6 bases). Germline loops: CDR1 LGHNA, CDR2 YSLEER. This CDR3 contains 15 residues. V was clipped by 0 bases and J by 4 bases, with 12 bases between them. The CDR3 sequence: CASSQEDSSLTEAFF. As DNA, the CDR3 is TGCGCCAGCAGCCAAGAGGACAGCTCCCTCACTGAAGCTTTCTTT.

This clonotype was detected ten times or more. V usage is TRBV4-1 and J usage is TRBJ2-2; 7 bases match TRBD2. Germline lookup yields CDR1 MGHRA and CDR2 YSYEKL. V was clipped by 1 base and J by 8 bases; unmatched bases: 7. The CDR3 extends over 15 amino acids. The CDR3 nucleotides are TGCGCCAGCAGCCAAGTGTCTAGCGGTAAAGGGGAGCTGTTTTTT. It codes for CASSQVSSGKGELFF.

This chain uses TRBV5-1 with TRBJ1-2, with D tentatively TRBD1 (5 bases). This CDR3 is built from 14 residues. V lost 5 bases and J lost 1, with 12 bases in between. Germline CDR1 reads SGHRS; CDR2 reads YFSETQ. The CDR3 region is CASRNQGGNYGYTF. CDR3 nucleotide sequence: TGCGCCAGCAGGAATCAGGGCGGTAACTATGGCTACACCTTC.

The table lists this clonotype with many counts. An end of the junction does not agree with germline; a read error may underlie this. J is TRBJ2-1 and V is TRBV5-1; no reliable D call. CDR3 length: 11 residues. Germline V gives CDR1 SGHRS, CDR2 YFSETQ. The CDR3 coding sequence is TGTGCCAGCAGCTTGGAAAATGAGCAGTTCTTC. Its translation: CASSLENEQFF.

This clonotype was counted between two and nine times. This chain joins TRBV19 and TRBJ2-1, with a tentative D call TRBD1 (5 bases). The CDR3 is 13 amino acids. The V gene's germline CDR1 is LNHDA and CDR2 SQIVND (reference sequence). Between the trimmed V and J ends, which lost 7 bases and 6 bases, there was a span of 13 bases. DNA for the CDR3: TGTGCCAGTACCCCTCAGGGTTCCAATGAGCAGTTCTTC. Translated, it gives CASTPQGSNEQFF.

In this sample, this clonotype turned up a few times. The chain has TRBV5-1 and TRBJ2-2; D may be TRBD1 (6 bases). This CDR3 has 13 residues. CDR1 and CDR2 from the germline V gene are SGHRS and YFSETQ. V dropped 7 bases and J dropped 5 bases, with 12 bases sitting between them. CDR3 region: CASGRQVTGELFF. The CDR3 coding sequence is TGCGCCAGCGGCCGACAGGTGACCGGGGAGCTGTTTTTT.

This clonotype has at least ten counts. V is TRBV29-1 and J is TRBJ2-7; D is unresolved. Deletions cut 4 bases from V and 0 bases from J, with 4 bases between. The CDR3 loop spans 11 amino acids. Germline V gives CDR1 SQVTM, CDR2 ANQGSEA. CDR3 sequence (DNA): TGCAGCGTTGCGGCCTCCTACGAGCAGTACTTC. Its protein product is CSVAASYEQYF.

This clonotype has a count of ten or more. The V and J genes are TRBV6-5 and TRBJ2-1, with 8 bases that match TRBD2. The CDR3 spans 15 residues. Trimming at V came to 1 base and at J to 8 bases, leaving 7 bases not matched to a gene. Germline CDR1 MNHEY, CDR2 SVGAGI. The CDR3 sequence is CASSYFAGGGDEQFF. The CDR3 region has the DNA TGTGCCAGCAGTTACTTTGCGGGGGGTGGGGATGAGCAGTTCTTC.

This clonotype was detected many times. The rearrangement links TRBV5-1 to TRBJ1-5, with 7 bases that match TRBD1. V lost 4 bases, J lost 3 bases, and 4 bases stayed unmatched. CDR3 length equals 14 residues. CDR1 and CDR2 from the germline V gene are SGHRS and YFSETQ. The CDR3, as DNA: TGCGCCAGCAGCCCGGGACAGAACAATCAGCCCCAGCATTTT. It specifies CASSPGQNNQPQHF.

This clonotype was observed at least ten times. The V gene is TRBV14, the J gene TRBJ2-3; no firm D call. V lost 1 base to trimming and J lost 4 bases, with 3 bases between them. Germline V gene sequence: CDR1 SGHDN, CDR2 FVKESK. The CDR3 sequence is 12 residues long. The CDR3 loop is CASSQGPDTQYF. The CDR3 DNA reads as TGTGCCAGCAGCCAAGGGCCAGATACGCAGTATTTT. The full variable domain, with the rest looked up from reference TRBV14 and TRBJ2-3, is EAGVTQFPSHSVIEKGQTVTLRCDPISGHDNLYWYRRVMGKEIKFLLHFVKESKQDESGMPNNRFLAERTGGTYSTLKVQPAELEDSGVYFCASSQGPDTQYFGPGTRLTVL.

The chain carries TRBV5-6 and TRBJ2-3; D may be TRBD1 (5 bases). The CDR3 runs to 15 residues. V shed 0 bases and J shed 6 bases, with 14 bases lying between them. Looked up from germline, CDR1 is SGHDT and CDR2 is YYEEEE. CDR3 sequence: CASSLVGQGADTQYF. CDR3 DNA: TGTGCCAGCAGCTTGGTCGGGCAGGGCGCGGATACGCAGTATTTT.

This rearrangement joins TRBV29-1 to TRBJ1-1; unclear D gene. CDR1 and CDR2 (germline): SQVTM, ANQGSEA. The V gene lost 0 bases and the J gene lost 1 base, with 6 bases spanning the gap. There are 13 residues in the CDR3. CDR3 in amino acids: CSVEDRGNTEAFF. The CDR3 coding sequence is TGCAGCGTTGAAGATCGGGGGAACACTGAAGCTTTCTTT.

This clonotype has a count of ten or more. The chain combines TRBV15 with TRBJ1-4; 9 nucleotides align to TRBD1. The CDR3 is made up of 14 amino acids. Germline assignment: CDR1 LNHNV and CDR2 YYDKDF (reference sequence). V gave up 8 bases and J gave up 5 bases; unmatched junction bases: 6. The DNA for the CDR3 is TGTGCCACCCGTTTCGGGACAGGGAATGAAAAACTGTTTTTT. The encoded protein is CATRFGTGNEKLFF.

This clonotype was seen a handful of times. The chain's CDR3 is CASSGNDGELFF. The CDR3, as DNA: TGTGCCAGCAGTGGGAACGACGGGGAGCTGTTTTTT. The chain combines TRBV2 with TRBJ2-2; unclear D gene. CDR1 and CDR2 (germline): SNHLY, FYNNEI. The CDR3 spans 12 residues. V was pared by 4 bases and J by 7 bases, with 7 bases between. The complete variable domain, with remaining parts taken from reference TRBV2 and TRBJ2-2, reads EPEVTQTPSHQVTQMGQEVILRCVPISNHLYFYWYRQILGQKVEFLVSFYNNEISEKSEIFDDQFSVERPDGSNFTLKIRSTKLEDSAMYFCASSGNDGELFFGEGSRLTVL.

V and J are TRBV24-1 and TRBJ2-5; D is ambiguous. Trimming shortened V by 4 bases and J by 1 base, and 6 bases separated the two germline ends. Germline CDR1 KGHDR, CDR2 SFDVKD. The CDR3 consists of 13 residues. The CDR3 protein is CATSDGPQETQYF. The CDR3, as DNA: TGTGCCACCAGTGACGGACCCCAAGAGACCCAGTACTTC.

In this sample, this clonotype turned up many times. J is TRBJ2-7 and V is TRBV14; D unclear. V gave up 1 base and J gave up 3 bases, with 4 bases separating them. CDR3 length: 12 residues. CDR1 SGHDN and CDR2 FVKESK come from the germline V gene. This CDR3 reads CASSQGNYEQYV. The CDR3 nucleotides are TGTGCCAGCAGCCAAGGAAACTACGAGCAGTACGTC.

Many counts were recorded for this clonotype. The chain joins TRBV20-1 to TRBJ2-5, with D perhaps TRBD1 (6 bases). V gave up 1 base and J gave up 1 base, with 13 bases separating them. This CDR3 comprises 15 residues. Germline CDR1 DFQATT, CDR2 SNEGSKA (reference sequence). CDR3 residues: CSARATGRFQETQYF. CDR3 coding DNA: TGCAGTGCTAGAGCGACAGGCCGATTCCAAGAGACCCAGTACTTC.